The TCR beta chain described here comes from a study of T cells in localized non-small cell lung cancer. Study-wide findings and caveats: Density of T cells in blood, when higher, went with longer overall survival. A median of approximately 50 of the top 100 tumor clones appeared in adjacent lung, which was paired and uninvolved. Sequencing covered just one tumor region, so heterogeneity cannot be ruled out. Measurement of T cell clonality placed uninvolved adjacent lung highest, above the level in tumor.

A remark on this clone: Antigen unknown.

Assay: immunoSEQ multiplex PCR; the TCRdb copy retains only in-frame clones and omits some. The sample includes 70,000 to 85,000 clones, around 85% of them seen just once. From germline, CDR1 is MNHEY and CDR2 SVGAGI. V was pared by 6 bases and J by 6 bases, with 11 bases between. The CDR3 is made up of 13 amino acids. The genes are TRBV6-5 and TRBJ2-2; D might be TRBD2 (5 bases). The source is a female donor older than 55 with stage I lung adenocarcinoma. The specimen comprised peripheral blood, sampled before any cancer treatment. The CDR3 sequence: CASRRGLPGELFF. In nucleotides, the CDR3 is TGTGCCAGCAGAAGAGGACTTCCCGGGGAGCTGTTTTTT.